The rows below give T cell receptor beta chains drawn from one sample of a study of blood T cell repertoires in COVID-19. TCRdb's table, derived via immunoSEQ multiplex PCR, lists solely in-frame clones and lacks some. The sample consists of hundreds of thousands of clones, approximately 85% of them appearing once. What was sequenced was PBMCs or T cells enriched from blood (not recorded which). Every receptor here comes from a woman aged 45-60 years who had recovered from COVID-19. The CDR3 runs from the conserved cysteine through the conserved F or W. The order of the fields is V gene, D gene, clone size, J gene, CDR3 DNA, CDR3 protein. A D gene is named only where the DNA matches it firmly. A row's size may be missing; if present it is once, few, many or a size class.

V gene: TRBV10-1
D gene: TRBD1
clone size: .
J gene: TRBJ2-7
CDR3 DNA: TGCGCCAGCAGTGGACAGGGGGGGCAGTACTTC
CDR3 protein: CASSGQGGQYF

V gene: TRBV9
D gene: .
clone size: .
J gene: TRBJ1-2
CDR3 DNA: TGTGCCAGCAGCGTAGGCGAGAATAACTATGGCTACACCTTC
CDR3 protein: CASSVGENNYGYTF

V gene: TRBV5-8
D gene: .
clone size: once
J gene: TRBJ2-1
CDR3 DNA: TGTGCCAGCAGCTTGGGACTAGCCTACAATGAGCAGTTCTTC
CDR3 protein: CASSLGLAYNEQFF

V gene: TRBV7-9
D gene: TRBD1
clone size: .
J gene: TRBJ1-1
CDR3 DNA: TGTGCCAGCACCGGGACAGGGGACACTGAAGCTTTCTTT
CDR3 protein: CASTGTGDTEAFF

V gene: TRBV10-3
D gene: .
clone size: .
J gene: TRBJ2-7
CDR3 DNA: TGTGCCATCAGTGAGTTTCAGGACTACGAGCAGTACTTC
CDR3 protein: CAISEFQDYEQYF

V gene: TRBV7-9
D gene: .
clone size: .
J gene: TRBJ1-2
CDR3 DNA: TGTGCCAGCAGCTCCCTAACAGAGGCGGGCGGCTACACCTTC
CDR3 protein: CASSSLTEAGGYTF

V gene: TRBV28
D gene: .
clone size: .
J gene: TRBJ1-5
CDR3 DNA: TGTGCCAGCAGTTTAATGGGCAGGGGTGGGAATCAGCCCCAGCATTTT
CDR3 protein: CASSLMGRGGNQPQHF

V gene: TRBV9
D gene: TRBD2
clone size: .
J gene: TRBJ2-7
CDR3 DNA: TGTGCCAGCAGCGCCGGGACTAGCGGGAGTTACGAGCAGTACTTC
CDR3 protein: CASSAGTSGSYEQYF

V gene: TRBV30
D gene: TRBD2
clone size: .
J gene: TRBJ2-7
CDR3 DNA: TGTGCCTCAGTCGGGACTAGCGGCTCTTTACAGCAGTACTTC
CDR3 protein: CASVGTSGSLQQYF

V gene: TRBV15
D gene: .
clone size: once
J gene: TRBJ1-1
CDR3 DNA: TGTGCCACCAGCAGATTCGCCCGAAAGGGTGGGCAGGGAAACACTGAAGCTTTCTTT
CDR3 protein: CATSRFARKGGQGNTEAFF

V gene: TRBV7-3
D gene: TRBD2
clone size: .
J gene: TRBJ2-1
CDR3 DNA: TGTGCCAGCGCACGCGGACTAGGAGGGGCCAACGAGCAGTTCTTC
CDR3 protein: CASARGLGGANEQFF

V gene: TRBV2
D gene: TRBD1
clone size: many
J gene: TRBJ2-7
CDR3 DNA: TGTGCCAGCAGTGCAGACAGGGGGCGCGAGCAGTACTTC
CDR3 protein: CASSADRGREQYF

V gene: TRBV4-1
D gene: .
clone size: .
J gene: TRBJ1-4
CDR3 DNA: TGCGCCAGCAGCCAAGTAGGTTCCGTGTCGGGAGCTAATGAAAAACTGTTTTTT
CDR3 protein: CASSQVGSVSGANEKLFF

V gene: TRBV4-3
D gene: TRBD2
clone size: .
J gene: TRBJ2-2
CDR3 DNA: TGCGCCAGCAGCCAAGATCCGGGGGGTCAAACCGGGGAGCTGTTTTTT
CDR3 protein: CASSQDPGGQTGELFF

V gene: TRBV28
D gene: .
clone size: .
J gene: TRBJ2-5
CDR3 DNA: TGTGCCAGCAGTCCCCCATGGATAGATATCCGGGAGAGGATAGGAGAGACCCAGTACTTC
CDR3 protein: CASSPPWIDIRERIGETQYF

V gene: TRBV18
D gene: .
clone size: .
J gene: TRBJ1-1
CDR3 DNA: TGTGCCAGCTCACCAGTTTCAGGGTTGAAAACTGAAGCTTTCTTT
CDR3 protein: CASSPVSGLKTEAFF

V gene: TRBV21-1
D gene: .
clone size: .
J gene: TRBJ1-3
CDR3 DNA: TGTGCCAGCAGCTTAGGACTCTCTGGAAACACCATATATTTT
CDR3 protein: CASSLGLSGNTIYF

V gene: TRBV5-1
D gene: TRBD1
clone size: .
J gene: TRBJ2-2
CDR3 DNA: TGCGCCAGCAGCTTGGGACAGGGGAGCGCCGGGGAGCTGTTTTTT
CDR3 protein: CASSLGQGSAGELFF

V gene: TRBV5-8
D gene: .
clone size: .
J gene: TRBJ2-3
CDR3 DNA: TGTGCCAGCAGCTTGGCCTTTGAGCGGGCGACCGCAGATACGCAGTATTTT
CDR3 protein: CASSLAFERATADTQYF

V gene: TRBV3-1/TRBV3-2
D gene: .
clone size: .
J gene: TRBJ2-4
CDR3 DNA: TGTGCCAGCAGCCAAGAGGGTTGGGGGCGCAGGTCCAAAAACATTCAGTACTTC
CDR3 protein: CASSQEGWGRRSKNIQYF

V gene: TRBV6-6
D gene: .
clone size: .
J gene: TRBJ2-3
CDR3 DNA: TGTGCCAGCTCCTACGCCATGACAGATACGCAGTATTTT
CDR3 protein: CASSYAMTDTQYF

V gene: TRBV25-1
D gene: .
clone size: once
J gene: TRBJ2-1
CDR3 DNA: TGTGCCAGCAGTGAGGGGCCGCCGCTGGGGGAGCAGTTCTTC
CDR3 protein: CASSEGPPLGEQFF

V gene: TRBV25-1
D gene: .
clone size: once
J gene: TRBJ2-4
CDR3 DNA: TGTGCCAGCAGTGACGCCAGGGGCGAAAACATTCAGTACTTC
CDR3 protein: CASSDARGENIQYF

V gene: TRBV6-5
D gene: TRBD1
clone size: .
J gene: TRBJ2-7
CDR3 DNA: TGTGCCAGCACAGGGACAGGGAACGAGCAGTACTTC
CDR3 protein: CASTGTGNEQYF

V gene: TRBV7-2
D gene: .
clone size: .
J gene: TRBJ1-1
CDR3 DNA: TGTGCCAGCAGCAACCCTGCGGGGGTTGGGACTGAAGCTTTCTTT
CDR3 protein: CASSNPAGVGTEAFF

V gene: TRBV19
D gene: TRBD1
clone size: .
J gene: TRBJ1-2
CDR3 DNA: TGTGCCAGTACCGTGACAGGGGTGCTAGGCTACACCTTC
CDR3 protein: CASTVTGVLGYTF

V gene: TRBV6-5
D gene: .
clone size: .
J gene: TRBJ2-5
CDR3 DNA: TGTGCCAGCGGATTAGCGACGTACCAAGAGACCCAGTACTTC
CDR3 protein: CASGLATYQETQYF

V gene: TRBV11-2
D gene: .
clone size: .
J gene: TRBJ1-6
CDR3 DNA: TGTGCCAGCAGCCGGGGAGGGGTCAATTCACCCCTCCACTTT
CDR3 protein: CASSRGGVNSPLHF

V gene: TRBV6-4
D gene: TRBD1
clone size: .
J gene: TRBJ1-5
CDR3 DNA: TGTGCCAGCAGAACTTCCGGGACAGTGATTAATCAGCCCCAGCATTTT
CDR3 protein: CASRTSGTVINQPQHF

V gene: TRBV28
D gene: TRBD2
clone size: .
J gene: TRBJ2-7
CDR3 DNA: TGTGCCAGCAGCGGGAGGCTCAGAACCTACGAGCAGTACTTC
CDR3 protein: CASSGRLRTYEQYF

V gene: TRBV5-4
D gene: .
clone size: .
J gene: TRBJ2-7
CDR3 DNA: TGTGCCAGCAGCTTCTATTTCCGCAGCCCTACTACATCCTACGAGCAGTACTTC
CDR3 protein: CASSFYFRSPTTSYEQYF

V gene: TRBV7-3
D gene: .
clone size: few
J gene: TRBJ2-2
CDR3 DNA: TGTGCCAGCAGCTTAATCGGGACAAACACCGGGGAGCTGTTTTTT
CDR3 protein: CASSLIGTNTGELFF

V gene: TRBV7-3
D gene: TRBD1
clone size: many
J gene: TRBJ2-7
CDR3 DNA: TGTGCCAGCAGCTACACAGGACAGGGTGGCTACGAGCAGTACTTC
CDR3 protein: CASSYTGQGGYEQYF

V gene: TRBV11-3
D gene: .
clone size: .
J gene: TRBJ2-5
CDR3 DNA: TGTGCCAGCAGCTTAGCGGGATCCTCCCAAGAGACCCAGTACTTC
CDR3 protein: CASSLAGSSQETQYF

V gene: TRBV6-5
D gene: TRBD1
clone size: .
J gene: TRBJ2-7
CDR3 DNA: TGTGCCAGCAGTTATACGACAGGGAGTCGGCGAGAGCAGTACTTC
CDR3 protein: CASSYTTGSRREQYF

V gene: TRBV5-1
D gene: TRBD2
clone size: .
J gene: TRBJ2-5
CDR3 DNA: TGCGCCAGCAGCTTGAGACTAGCGGGGGCTGGCCGGGAGACCCAGTACTTC
CDR3 protein: CASSLRLAGAGRETQYF

V gene: TRBV7-8
D gene: TRBD2
clone size: once
J gene: TRBJ2-5
CDR3 DNA: TGTGCCAGCAGATCCCCGGGACTAGCGGGAGTAGAGACCCAGTACTTC
CDR3 protein: CASRSPGLAGVETQYF

V gene: TRBV30
D gene: TRBD1
clone size: .
J gene: TRBJ2-7
CDR3 DNA: TGTGCCTGGACTCGACAGGGGGGGGCCTACGAGCAGTACTTC
CDR3 protein: CAWTRQGGAYEQYF